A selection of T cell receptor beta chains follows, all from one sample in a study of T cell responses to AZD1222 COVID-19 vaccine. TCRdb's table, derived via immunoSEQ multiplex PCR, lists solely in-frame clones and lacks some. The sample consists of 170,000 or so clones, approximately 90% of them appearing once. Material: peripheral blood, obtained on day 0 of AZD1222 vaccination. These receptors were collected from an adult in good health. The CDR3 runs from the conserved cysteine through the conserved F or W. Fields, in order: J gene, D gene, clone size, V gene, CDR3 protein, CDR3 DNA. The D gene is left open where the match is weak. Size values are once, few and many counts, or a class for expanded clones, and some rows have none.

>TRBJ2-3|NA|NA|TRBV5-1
CASRPPAWGADTQYF
TGCGCCAGCAGACCCCCTGCGTGGGGCGCAGATACGCAGTATTTT
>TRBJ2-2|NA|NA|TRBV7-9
CASSFGGSAGELFF
TGTGCCAGCAGCTTCGGGGGTAGTGCCGGGGAGCTGTTTTTT
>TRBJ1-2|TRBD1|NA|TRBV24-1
CATRSTTGGRYGYTF
TGTGCCACTCGATCTACTACAGGGGGCAGGTATGGCTACACCTTC
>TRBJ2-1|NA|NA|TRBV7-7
CASSSQEDNEQFF
TGTGCTAGCAGCTCACAGGAGGACAATGAGCAGTTCTTC
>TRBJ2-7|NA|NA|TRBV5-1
CASKGEYEQYF
TGCGCCAGCAAAGGGGAATACGAGCAGTACTTC
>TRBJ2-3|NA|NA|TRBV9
CASSSSGTDTQYF
TGTGCCAGCAGCTCTTCCGGCACAGATACGCAGTATTTT
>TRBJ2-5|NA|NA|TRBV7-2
CASSSVLETQYF
TGTGCCAGCAGCTCCGTCCTCGAGACCCAGTACTTC
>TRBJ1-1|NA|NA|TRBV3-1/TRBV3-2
CASRPGTWTEAFF
TGTGCCAGCAGGCCCGGGACATGGACTGAAGCTTTCTTT
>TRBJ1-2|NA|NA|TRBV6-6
CASSPGRGYTF
TGTGCCAGCAGCCCGGGGCGAGGCTACACCTTC
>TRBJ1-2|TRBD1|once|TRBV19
CASSIWAGGPNYGYTF
TGTGCCAGTAGTATCTGGGCAGGGGGCCCTAACTATGGCTACACCTTC
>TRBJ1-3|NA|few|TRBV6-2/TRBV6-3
CASSLARTLRDTIYF
TGTGCCAGCAGTTTGGCTCGGACCCTTCGGGACACCATATATTTT
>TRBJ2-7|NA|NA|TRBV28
CASSQTRTITGYEQYF
TGTGCCAGCAGTCAAACCCGGACTATAACGGGCTACGAGCAGTACTTC
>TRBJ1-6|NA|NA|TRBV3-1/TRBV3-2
CASSQEDVNYNSPLHF
TGTGCCAGCAGCCAAGAAGATGTTAACTATAATTCACCCCTCCACTTT
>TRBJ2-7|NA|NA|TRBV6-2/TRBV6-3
CASSYGSEQYF
TGTGCCAGCAGTTATGGGAGCGAACAGTACTTC
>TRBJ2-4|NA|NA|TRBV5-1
CASTFPSDSKNIQYF
TGCGCCAGCACCTTTCCATCCGACAGCAAAAACATTCAGTACTTC
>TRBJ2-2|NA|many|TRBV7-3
CASSLDRPPQGELFF
TGTGCCAGCAGCTTAGATAGGCCCCCCCAAGGGGAGCTGTTTTTT
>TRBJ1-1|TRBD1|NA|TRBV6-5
CASRGTGDNAEAFF
TGTGCCAGCAGAGGAACAGGGGATAACGCTGAAGCTTTCTTT
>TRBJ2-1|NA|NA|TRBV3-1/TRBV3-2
CASSRRGTNHNEQFF
TGTGCCAGCAGTAGAAGGGGGACTAACCATAATGAGCAGTTCTTC
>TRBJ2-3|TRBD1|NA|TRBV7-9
CASSQIGTGALASTDTQYF
TGTGCCAGCAGCCAAATTGGGACAGGGGCTCTCGCTAGCACAGATACGCAGTATTTT
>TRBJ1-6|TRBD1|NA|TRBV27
CASSLTSGTGGSPLHF
TGTGCCAGCAGTCTCACCTCCGGGACAGGGGGCTCACCCCTCCACTTT
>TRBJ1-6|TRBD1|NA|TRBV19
CASSPRDSTLHF
TGTGCCAGTAGTCCCCGGGACAGCACCCTCCACTTT
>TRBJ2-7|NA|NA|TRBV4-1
CASSQVVGPDPYEQYF
TGCGCCAGCAGCCAAGTCGTGGGGCCCGACCCCTACGAGCAGTACTTC
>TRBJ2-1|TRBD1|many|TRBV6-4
CASSDGDRGPNEQFF
TGTGCCAGCAGTGACGGGGACAGGGGGCCCAATGAGCAGTTCTTC
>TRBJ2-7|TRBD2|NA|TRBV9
CASSASSGAAYEQYF
TGTGCCAGCAGCGCTTCTAGCGGGGCCGCCTACGAGCAGTACTTC
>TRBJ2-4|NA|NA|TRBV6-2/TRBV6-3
CASSYSQGWRDIQYF
TGTGCCAGCAGTTACTCGCAGGGGTGGAGGGACATTCAGTACTTC
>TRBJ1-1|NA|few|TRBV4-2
CASSQTDENTEAFF
TGTGCCAGCAGTCAGACAGACGAGAACACTGAAGCTTTCTTT
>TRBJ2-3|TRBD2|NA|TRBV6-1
CASSEARTRRADTQYF
TGTGCCAGCAGTGAAGCGCGGACTAGAAGGGCAGATACGCAGTATTTT
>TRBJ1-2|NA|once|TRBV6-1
CASSEIGAGTYGYTF
TGTGCCAGCAGTGAAATTGGGGCAGGGACTTATGGCTACACCTTC
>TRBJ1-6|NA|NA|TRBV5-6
CASRHQDRSSPLHF
TGTGCCAGCAGGCACCAGGATCGGAGTTCACCCCTCCACTTT
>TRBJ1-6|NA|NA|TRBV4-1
CASSQVTLSLVNNSPLHF
TGCGCCAGCAGCCAAGTTACCCTTAGTTTGGTGAATAATTCACCCCTCCACTTT